The source of this T cell receptor (beta chain) is a study of blood T cells in healthy people across ages. Study-wide context: Template switching recovered approximately one barcoded beta molecule for every two T cells.

This clonotype was detected ten times or more. The target antigen is unknown. Isolation yielded PBMCs, at least 6.5 million per sample, in every case. The authors ran a second PCR of about 7 to 11 cycles using a sample-barcoded 5' primer and a J-beta primer mix. Every individual sample yielded 2.5 million or more paired-end reads (each containing CDR3). TCRdb called the 5' RACE reads again in MiXCR, with one record for every CDR3 protein. This sample carries about 1,600,000 distinct CDR3 sequences, about 40% of them seen once, and the ten largest clones take 7.9%. Germline CDR1 reads ENHRY; CDR2 reads SYGVKD. The CDR3 has 14 residues. The ends were cut back, 3 bases at V and 3 bases at J, with 12 bases in the middle. Findings and limits, study-wide: Naive CD4+ cells and diversity were both higher in long-lived donors than in aged donors.

The sample taken for sequencing was blood. This TCR derives from a woman aged 18-30 years in good health. The chain combines TRBV10-3 with TRBJ2-7, with unresolved D. The DNA of the CDR3 is TGTGCCATCAGTGAAGGTTCCGGAGACTACGAGCAGTACTTC. Translating gives CAISEGSGDYEQYF.